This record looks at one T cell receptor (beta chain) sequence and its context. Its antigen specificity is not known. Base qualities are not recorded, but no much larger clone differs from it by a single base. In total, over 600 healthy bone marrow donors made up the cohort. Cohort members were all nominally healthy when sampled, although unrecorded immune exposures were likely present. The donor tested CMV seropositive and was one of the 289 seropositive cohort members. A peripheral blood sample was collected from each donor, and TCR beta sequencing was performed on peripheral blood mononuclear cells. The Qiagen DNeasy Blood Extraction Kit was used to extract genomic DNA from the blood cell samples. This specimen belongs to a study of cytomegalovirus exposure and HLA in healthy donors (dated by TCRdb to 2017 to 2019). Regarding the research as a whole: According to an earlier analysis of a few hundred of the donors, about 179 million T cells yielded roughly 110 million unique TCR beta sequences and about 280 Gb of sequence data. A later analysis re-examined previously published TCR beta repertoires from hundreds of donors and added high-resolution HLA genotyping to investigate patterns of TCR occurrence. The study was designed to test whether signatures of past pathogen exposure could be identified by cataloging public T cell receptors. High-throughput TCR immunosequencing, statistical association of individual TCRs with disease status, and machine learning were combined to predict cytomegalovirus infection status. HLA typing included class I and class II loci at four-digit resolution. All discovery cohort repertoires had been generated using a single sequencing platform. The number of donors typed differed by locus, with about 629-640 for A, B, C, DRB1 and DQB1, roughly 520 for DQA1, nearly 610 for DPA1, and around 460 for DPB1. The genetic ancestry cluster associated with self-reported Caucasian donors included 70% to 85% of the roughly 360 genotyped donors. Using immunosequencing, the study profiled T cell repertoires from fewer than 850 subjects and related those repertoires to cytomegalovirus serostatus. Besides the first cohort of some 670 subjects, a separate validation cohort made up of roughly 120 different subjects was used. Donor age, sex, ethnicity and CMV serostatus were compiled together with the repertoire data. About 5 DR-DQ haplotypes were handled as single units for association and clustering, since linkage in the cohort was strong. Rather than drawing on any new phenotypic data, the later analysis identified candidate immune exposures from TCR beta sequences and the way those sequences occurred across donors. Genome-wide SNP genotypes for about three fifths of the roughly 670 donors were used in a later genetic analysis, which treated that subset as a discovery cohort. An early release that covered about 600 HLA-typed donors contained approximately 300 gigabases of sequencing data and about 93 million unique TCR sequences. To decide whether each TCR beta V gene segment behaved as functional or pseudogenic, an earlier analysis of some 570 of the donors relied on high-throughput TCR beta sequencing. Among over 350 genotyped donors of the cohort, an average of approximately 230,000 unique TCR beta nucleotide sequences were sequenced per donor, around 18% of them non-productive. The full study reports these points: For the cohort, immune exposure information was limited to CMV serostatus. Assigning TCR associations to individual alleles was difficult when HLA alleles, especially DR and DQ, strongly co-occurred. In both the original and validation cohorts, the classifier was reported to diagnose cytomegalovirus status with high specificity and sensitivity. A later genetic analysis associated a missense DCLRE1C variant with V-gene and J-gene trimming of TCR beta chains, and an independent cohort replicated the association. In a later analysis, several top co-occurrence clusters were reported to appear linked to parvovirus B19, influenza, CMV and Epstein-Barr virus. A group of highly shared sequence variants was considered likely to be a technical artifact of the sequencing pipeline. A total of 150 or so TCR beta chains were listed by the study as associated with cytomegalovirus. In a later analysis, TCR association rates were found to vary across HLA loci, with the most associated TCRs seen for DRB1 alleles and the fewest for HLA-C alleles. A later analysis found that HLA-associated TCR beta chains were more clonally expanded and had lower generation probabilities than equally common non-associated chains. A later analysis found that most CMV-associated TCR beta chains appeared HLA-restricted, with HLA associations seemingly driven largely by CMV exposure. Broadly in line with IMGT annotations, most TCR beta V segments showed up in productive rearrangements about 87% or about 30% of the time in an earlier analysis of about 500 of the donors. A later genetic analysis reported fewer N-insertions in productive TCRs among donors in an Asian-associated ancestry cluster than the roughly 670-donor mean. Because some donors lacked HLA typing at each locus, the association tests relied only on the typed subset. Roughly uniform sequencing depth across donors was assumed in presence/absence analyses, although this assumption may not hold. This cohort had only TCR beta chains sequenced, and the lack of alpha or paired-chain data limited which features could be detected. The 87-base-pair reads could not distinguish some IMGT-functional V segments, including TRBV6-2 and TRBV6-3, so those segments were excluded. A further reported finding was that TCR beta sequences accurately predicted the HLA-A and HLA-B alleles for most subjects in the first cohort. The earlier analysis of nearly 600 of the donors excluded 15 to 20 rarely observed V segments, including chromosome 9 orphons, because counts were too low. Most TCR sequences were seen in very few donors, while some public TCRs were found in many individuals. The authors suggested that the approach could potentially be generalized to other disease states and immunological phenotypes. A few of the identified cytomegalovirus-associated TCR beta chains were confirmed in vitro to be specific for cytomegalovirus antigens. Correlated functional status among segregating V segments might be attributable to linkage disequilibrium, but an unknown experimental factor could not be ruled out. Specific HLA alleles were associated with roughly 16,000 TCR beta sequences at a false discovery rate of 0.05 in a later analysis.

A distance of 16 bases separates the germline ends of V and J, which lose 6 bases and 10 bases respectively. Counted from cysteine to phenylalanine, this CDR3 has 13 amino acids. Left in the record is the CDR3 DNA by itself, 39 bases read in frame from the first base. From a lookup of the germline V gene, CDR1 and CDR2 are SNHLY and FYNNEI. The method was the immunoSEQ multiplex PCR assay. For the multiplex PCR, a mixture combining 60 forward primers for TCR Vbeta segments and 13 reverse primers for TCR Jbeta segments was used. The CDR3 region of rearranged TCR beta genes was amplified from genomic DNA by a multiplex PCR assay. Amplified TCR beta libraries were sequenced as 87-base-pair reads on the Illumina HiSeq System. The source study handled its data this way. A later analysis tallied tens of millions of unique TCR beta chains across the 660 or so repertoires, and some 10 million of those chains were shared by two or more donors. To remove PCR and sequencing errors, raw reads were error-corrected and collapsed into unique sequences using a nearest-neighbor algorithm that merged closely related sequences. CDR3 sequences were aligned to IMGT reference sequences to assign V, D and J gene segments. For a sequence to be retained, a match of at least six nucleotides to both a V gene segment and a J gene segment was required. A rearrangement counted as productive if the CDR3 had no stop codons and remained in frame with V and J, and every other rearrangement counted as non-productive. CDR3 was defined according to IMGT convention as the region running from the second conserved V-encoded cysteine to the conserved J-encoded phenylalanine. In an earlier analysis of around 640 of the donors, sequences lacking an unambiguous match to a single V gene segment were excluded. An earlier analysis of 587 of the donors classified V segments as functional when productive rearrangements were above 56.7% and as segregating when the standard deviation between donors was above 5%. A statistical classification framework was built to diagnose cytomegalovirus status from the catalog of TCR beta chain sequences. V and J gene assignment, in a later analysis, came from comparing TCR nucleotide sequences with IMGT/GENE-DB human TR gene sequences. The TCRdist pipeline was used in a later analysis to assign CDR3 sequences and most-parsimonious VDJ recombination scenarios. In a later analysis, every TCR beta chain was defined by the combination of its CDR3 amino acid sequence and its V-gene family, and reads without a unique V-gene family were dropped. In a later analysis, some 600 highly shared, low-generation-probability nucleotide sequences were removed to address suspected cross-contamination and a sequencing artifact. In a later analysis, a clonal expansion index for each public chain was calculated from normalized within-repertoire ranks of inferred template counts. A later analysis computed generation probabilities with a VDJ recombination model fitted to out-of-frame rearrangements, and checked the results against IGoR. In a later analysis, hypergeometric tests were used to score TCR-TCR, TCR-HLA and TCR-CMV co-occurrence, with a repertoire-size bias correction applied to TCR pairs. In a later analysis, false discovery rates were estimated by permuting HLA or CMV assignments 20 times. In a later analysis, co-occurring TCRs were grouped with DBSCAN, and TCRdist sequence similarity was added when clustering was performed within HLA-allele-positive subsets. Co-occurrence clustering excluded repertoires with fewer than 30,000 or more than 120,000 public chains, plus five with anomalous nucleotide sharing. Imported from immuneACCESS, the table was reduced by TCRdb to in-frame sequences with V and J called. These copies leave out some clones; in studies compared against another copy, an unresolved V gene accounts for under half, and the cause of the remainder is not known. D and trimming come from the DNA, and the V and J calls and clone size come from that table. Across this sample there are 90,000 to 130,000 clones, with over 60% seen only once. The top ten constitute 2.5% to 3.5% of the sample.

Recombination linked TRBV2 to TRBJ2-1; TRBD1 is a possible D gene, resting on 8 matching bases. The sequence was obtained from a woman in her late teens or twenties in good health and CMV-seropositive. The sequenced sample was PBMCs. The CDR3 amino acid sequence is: CASRADRGGEQFF. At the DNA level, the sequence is TGTGCCAGCAGGGCCGACAGGGGAGGGGAGCAGTTCTTC.